This TCR beta chain was captured in a study of vaccination effects on CD4 cells after COVID-19. Overall study findings and caveats: There was marked clonal contraction among infection- and vaccine-induced clones late after vaccination.

V was pared by 4 bases and J by 0 bases, with 16 bases between. Looked up from germline, CDR1 is ENHRY and CDR2 is SYGVKD. This CDR3 has 17 amino acids. To note about this clone: What it binds is unknown.

This table comes from immunoSEQ multiplex PCR, and its TCRdb copy is limited to in-frame clones, with some not included. The sample records tens of thousands of clones, about 74% being singletons. Antigen-specific CD4+ T cells expanded by the ViraFEST assay with viral peptide pools were then sequenced. At the end of over 8 days of culture, CD4+ T cells were isolated. Absence of prior SARS-CoV-2 infection characterized the vaccine recipients, who showed negative nucleocapsid antibodies. Researchers reported culturing two million PBMC in each well, adding about 11 IU/ml IL-2 and 10 ug/ml peptides. The V call is TRBV10-3, the J call TRBJ2-1; no reliable D call. The sequence was obtained from a human donor who received a COVID-19 vaccine. Here the sequenced sample was CD4+ T cells from PBMCs cultured with HCoV-229E spike peptides, taken before COVID-19 vaccination. This CDR3 is CAISGKGRQSSYNEQFF. DNA for the CDR3: TGTGCCATCAGTGGTAAAGGACGACAAAGCTCCTACAATGAGCAGTTCTTC.